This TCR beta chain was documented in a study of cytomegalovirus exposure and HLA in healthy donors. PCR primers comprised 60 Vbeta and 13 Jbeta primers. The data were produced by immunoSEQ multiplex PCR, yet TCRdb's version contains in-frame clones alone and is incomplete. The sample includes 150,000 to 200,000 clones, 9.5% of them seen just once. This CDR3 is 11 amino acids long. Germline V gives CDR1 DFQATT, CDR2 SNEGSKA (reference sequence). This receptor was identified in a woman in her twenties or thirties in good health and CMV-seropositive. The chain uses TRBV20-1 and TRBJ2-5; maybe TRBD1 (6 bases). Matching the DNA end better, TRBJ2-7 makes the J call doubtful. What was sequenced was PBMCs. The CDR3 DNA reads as TGCAGTGCCAGGGGCCCCTACGAGCAGTACTTC. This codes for CSARGPYEQYF.